The 20 T cell receptor beta chains listed next were all sequenced from one sample in a study of spatial heterogeneity in lung cancer (dated by TCRdb to between 2018 and 2020). The sample's time point label, decoded: sample taken at primary tumor resection. Without any cell sorting, TCR sequencing was performed on whole RNA extracted either from tumor and nontumor lung tissue or from cryopreserved PBMC samples. Preparation of the library involved 5' RACE. TCRdb lists the instrument as NextSeq 500. TCRdb itself trimmed the public reads at Q25 with fastp, ran MiXCR and retained productive beta chains. All rows with the same CDR3 protein become a single entry with the most common DNA and genes. This sample lists approximately 12,000 distinct CDR3 sequences; approximately 6.2% were detected once. The top ten hold 10% of the sample. The sample consisted of normal lung tissue next to the tumor, taken at surgery. The receptors were sampled from a male donor with early-stage non-small cell lung cancer.

This clonotype was counted between two and nine times. The chain is built from TRBV25-1 and TRBJ2-5; the match to TRBD1 covers 8 bases. The CDR3 length is 17 residues. V lost 8 bases and J lost 1; bases outside the gene matches: 15. CDR1 is MGHDK and CDR2 is SYGVNS in the germline V gene. The CDR3 DNA is TGTGCCAGCCCACGGACAGGGATCGCAAACCTCCAAGAGACCCAGTACTTC. Translating it yields CASPRTGIANLQETQYF.

This sequence joins TRBV29-1 and TRBJ1-1, with 7 nucleotides matching TRBD1. The CDR3 runs to 15 residues. Per the germline V gene, CDR1 is SQVTM and CDR2 is ANQGSEA. Unmatched junction bases numbered 10, after V lost 6 bases and J lost 0 bases. The chain's CDR3 is CSVRPGQHMNTEAFF. In DNA form, the CDR3 reads TGCAGCGTCCGACCGGGACAGCATATGAACACTGAAGCTTTCTTT.

This clonotype was picked up a small number of times. The chain uses TRBV7-2 and TRBJ2-5, with D perhaps matching TRBD1 (6 bases). Germline CDR1 SGHTA, CDR2 FQGNSA. This CDR3 has 13 amino acids. Trimming stripped 0 bases from V and 10 bases from J, with 12 bases between. The CDR3 region has the DNA TGTGCCAGCAGCTTAGCCGACAGGTCCCTCCAGTACTTC. Amino acid sequence: CASSLADRSLQYF.

This clonotype has at least ten counts. J is TRBJ1-5 and V is TRBV2, with a possible D match to TRBD1 (5 bases). This CDR3 has 14 amino acids. Per the germline V gene, CDR1 is SNHLY and CDR2 is FYNNEI. Trimming cost V 7 bases and J 1 base, with 11 bases left between them. This chain's CDR3 is CASNRGGSNQPQHF. For the CDR3, the DNA is TGTGCCAGCAATAGGGGTGGGAGCAATCAGCCCCAGCATTTT.

Ten or more counts support this clonotype. The chain employs TRBV7-2 and TRBJ2-7, with D possibly matching TRBD1 (6 bases). CDR1 and CDR2 from the germline V gene are SGHTA and FQGNSA. The CDR3 is made up of 15 amino acids. V dropped 1 base and J dropped 0 bases, with 10 bases sitting between them. This chain's CDR3 is CASSLGWDNSYEQYF. The DNA for the CDR3 is TGTGCCAGCAGCTTAGGATGGGACAACTCCTACGAGCAGTACTTC. The complete variable domain, with remaining parts taken from reference TRBV7-2 and TRBJ2-7, reads GAGVSQSPSNKVTEKGKDVELRCDPISGHTALYWYRQSLGQGLEFLIYFQGNSAPDKSGLPSDRFSAERTGGSVSTLTIQRTQQEDSAVYLCASSLGWDNSYEQYFGPGTRLTVT.

At least ten counts were recorded for this clonotype. The CDR3 here is CASMGSSYNEQFF. The CDR3 DNA is TGTGCCAGCATGGGGAGCTCCTACAATGAGCAGTTCTTC. V usage is TRBV2 and J usage is TRBJ2-1; tentative D call: TRBD2 (5 bases). Per germline, CDR1 SNHLY and CDR2 FYNNEI. The CDR3 extends over 13 amino acids. The V and J ends lost 7 bases and 0 bases respectively, with 7 bases between them.

This clonotype came up many times. The chain is built from TRBV5-1 and TRBJ2-7; 7 bases line up with TRBD1. CDR1 is SGHRS and CDR2 is YFSETQ in the germline V gene. CDR3 length equals 16 residues. The ends lost 1 base at V and 2 bases at J; junction bases unmatched: 9. The CDR3 spells CASSLTPTGATYEQYF. CDR3 nucleotides: TGCGCCAGCAGCTTGACACCAACAGGGGCAACCTACGAGCAGTACTTC.

This clonotype has at least ten counts. The chain couples TRBV11-1 to TRBJ2-1; D perhaps matches TRBD1 (7 bases). Trimming took 2 bases from V and 8 from J, leaving 13 bases between them. This CDR3 contains 14 residues. The germline V gene has CDR1 SGHAT and CDR2 FQDESV (reference sequence). The CDR3 DNA reads TGTGCCAGCAGCTTAATGGAGGGGGCGGATGAGCAGTTCTTC. This translates into CASSLMEGADEQFF.

This clonotype was seen only once. A clone one base away is much larger, so this may be a read error. CDR3 amino acids: CSSSLDWGTNEKLFF. As DNA, the CDR3 is TGTTCCAGCAGCTTGGACTGGGGGACTAATGAAAAACTGTTTTTT. V is TRBV5-8 and J is TRBJ1-4; TRBD1 might be the D (5 bases). CDR3 length: 15 amino acids. Per the germline V gene, CDR1 is SGHTS and CDR2 is YDEGEE.

In this sample, this clonotype turned up a few times. V is TRBV2 and J is TRBJ2-3; 7 positions match TRBD2. Germline V gene lookup returns CDR1 SNHLY and CDR2 FYNNEI. Trimming at V came to 1 base and at J to 8 bases, leaving 9 bases not matched to a gene. The CDR3 loop spans 15 amino acids. The CDR3: CASSEEGMGRGTQYF. DNA of the CDR3: TGTGCCAGCAGTGAAGAGGGAATGGGGAGGGGTACGCAGTATTTT. Full variable domain (rest looked up from reference TRBV2 and TRBJ2-3): EPEVTQTPSHQVTQMGQEVILRCVPISNHLYFYWYRQILGQKVEFLVSFYNNEISEKSEIFDDQFSVERPDGSNFTLKIRSTKLEDSAMYFCASSEEGMGRGTQYFGPGTRLTVL.

The table lists this clonotype with a few counts. This chain connects TRBV11-2 to TRBJ1-1; D is unclear. The germline V gene has CDR1 SGHAT and CDR2 FQNNGV. The CDR3 consists of 13 residues. The V gene lost 2 bases and the J gene lost 7 bases, with 11 bases spanning the gap. DNA of the CDR3: TGTGCCAGCAGCTTAACTCGAACAGTTGAAGCTTTCTTT. Protein product: CASSLTRTVEAFF.

Many counts were recorded for this clonotype. CDR3 nucleotide sequence: TGCGCCAGCAGCCTGACACGGGACTCGAATTCACCCCTCCACTTT. It specifies CASSLTRDSNSPLHF. The V call is TRBV5-1, the J call TRBJ1-6, with a tentative D call TRBD1 (5 bases). The V end was cut by 4 bases, the J end by 7 bases, with 15 bases between. Germline V gene data show CDR1 as SGHRS and CDR2 as YFSETQ. The CDR3 totals 15 residues. The full variable domain, its missing parts supplied by reference TRBV5-1 and TRBJ1-6, is KAGVTQTPRYLIKTRGQQVTLSCSPISGHRSVSWYQQTPGQGLQFLFEYFSETQRNKGNFPGRFSGRQFSNSRSEMNVSTLELGDSALYLCASSLTRDSNSPLHFGNGTRLTVT.

In its sample, this clonotype was seen many times. The V gene is TRBV6-5, the J gene TRBJ1-2; D not resolved. V lost 4 bases, J lost 2 bases, and 14 bases lay in between. This CDR3 comprises 15 residues. The germline V gene has CDR1 MNHEY and CDR2 SVGAGI. The CDR3 region has the DNA TGTGCCAGCAGTTCCCTGGGGATGAGCAACTATGGCTACACCTTC. It translates to CASSSLGMSNYGYTF.

This clonotype is labeled as large (0.1 to 1%). The rearrangement links TRBV7-8 to TRBJ2-4, with TRBD2 identical over 10 bases. CDR3 length: 16 residues. Trimming cost V 3 bases and J 7 bases; bases outside gene matches: 9. The germline V gene encodes CDR1 SGHVS and CDR2 FQNEAQ. The CDR3 DNA sequence: TGTGCCAGCAGCTTCGGACTAGCGGAGGGAAGGAACATTCAGTACTTC. Translation: CASSFGLAEGRNIQYF.

The genes are TRBV20-1 and TRBJ1-6; D remains unclear. V was cut by 3 bases and J by 7 bases, with 7 bases left in between. The CDR3 covers 12 residues. Per the germline V gene, CDR1 is DFQATT and CDR2 is SNEGSKA (reference sequence). Here the CDR3 DNA reads TGCAGTGCTAGGAGAGGGAATTCACCCCTCCACTTT. Its translation: CSARRGNSPLHF.

This clonotype came up many times. CDR3 protein: CASSFSTGGGGSINYGYTF. The CDR3 DNA reads TGTGCCAGCAGTTTTTCAACCGGCGGGGGAGGGAGTATTAACTATGGCTACACCTTC. This chain connects TRBV27 to TRBJ1-2, with a possible D match to TRBD1 (5 bases). In germline, CDR1 is MNHEY, CDR2 SMNVEV (reference sequence). The CDR3 totals 19 residues. V was clipped by 3 bases and J by 1 base, with 24 bases between them.

This clonotype was seen many times. The chain links TRBV5-1 to TRBJ2-3; TRBD1 matches at 8 bases. This CDR3 contains 15 residues. The junction had 4 bases not matched to a gene; V was cut back by 4 bases and J by 0 bases. CDR1 is SGHRS and CDR2 is YFSETQ in the germline V gene. The DNA for the CDR3 is TGCGCCAGCAGCCGGACAGGGCTTAGCACAGATACGCAGTATTTT. Protein product: CASSRTGLSTDTQYF.

This clonotype was counted a few times. The chain joins TRBV7-8 to TRBJ2-1; 7 nucleotides align to TRBD1. Unmatched junction bases numbered 4, after V lost 5 bases and J lost 3 bases. The germline gives CDR1 SGHVS, CDR2 FQNEAQ. CDR3 size: 14 residues. The CDR3: CASSQRTGYNEQFF. The DNA of the CDR3 is TGTGCCAGCAGCCAACGGACAGGCTACAATGAGCAGTTCTTC. The whole variable domain, filled in from reference TRBV7-8 and TRBJ2-1, reads GAGVSQSPRYKVAKRGQDVALRCDPISGHVSLFWYQQALGQGPEFLTYFQNEAQLDKSGLPSDRFFAERPEGSVSTLKIQRTQQEDSAVYLCASSQRTGYNEQFFGPGTRLTVL.

A note on this clonotype: A clone one base away is much larger, so this may be a read error. The CDR3 end shows no conserved phenylalanine or tryptophan, and so a read error is likely. This chain joins TRBV4-1 and TRBJ2-7; D is undetermined. The ends were cut back, 0 bases at V and 3 bases at J, with 6 bases in the middle. This CDR3 has 13 amino acids. The germline V gene encodes CDR1 MGHRA and CDR2 YSYEKL. CDR3 nucleotide sequence: TGCGCCAGCAGCCAAGAAAAACACTACGAGCAGTACTAC. Translating it yields CASSQEKHYEQYY.

At least ten counts were recorded for this clonotype. V usage is TRBV9 and J usage is TRBJ2-7; no reliable D call. CDR3 size: 15 residues. Germline loops: CDR1 SGDLS, CDR2 YYNGEE. V was clipped by 2 bases and J by 3 bases, with 15 bases between them. The CDR3 loop is CASSVSANLNYEQYF. DNA of the CDR3: TGTGCCAGCAGCGTTAGTGCGAATCTAAACTACGAGCAGTACTTC.